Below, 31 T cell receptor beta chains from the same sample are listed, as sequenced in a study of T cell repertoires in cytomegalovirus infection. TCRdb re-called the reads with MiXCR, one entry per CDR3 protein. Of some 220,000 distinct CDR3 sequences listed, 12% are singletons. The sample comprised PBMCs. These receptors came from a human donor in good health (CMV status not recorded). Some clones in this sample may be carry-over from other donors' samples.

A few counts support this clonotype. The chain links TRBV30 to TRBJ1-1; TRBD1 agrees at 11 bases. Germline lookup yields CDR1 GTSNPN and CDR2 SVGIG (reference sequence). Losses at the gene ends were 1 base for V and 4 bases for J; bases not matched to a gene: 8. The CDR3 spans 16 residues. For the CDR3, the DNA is TGTGCCTGGAGTGCCGGGACAGGGGGTAGAGGCACTGAAGCTTTCTTT. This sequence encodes CAWSAGTGGRGTEAFF.

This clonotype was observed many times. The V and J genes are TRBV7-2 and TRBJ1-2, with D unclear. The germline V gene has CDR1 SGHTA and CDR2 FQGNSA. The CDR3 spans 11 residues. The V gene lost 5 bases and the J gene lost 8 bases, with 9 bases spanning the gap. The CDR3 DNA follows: TGTGCCAGCAGCCAAGCGGGAGGCTACACCTTC. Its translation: CASSQAGGYTF.

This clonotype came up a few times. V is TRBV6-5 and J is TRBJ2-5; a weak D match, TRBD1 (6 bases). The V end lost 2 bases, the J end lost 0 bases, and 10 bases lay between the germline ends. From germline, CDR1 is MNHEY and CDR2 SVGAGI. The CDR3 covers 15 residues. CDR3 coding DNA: TGTGCCAGCAGTTACATGGGGGCCTACCAAGAGACCCAGTACTTC. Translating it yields CASSYMGAYQETQYF.

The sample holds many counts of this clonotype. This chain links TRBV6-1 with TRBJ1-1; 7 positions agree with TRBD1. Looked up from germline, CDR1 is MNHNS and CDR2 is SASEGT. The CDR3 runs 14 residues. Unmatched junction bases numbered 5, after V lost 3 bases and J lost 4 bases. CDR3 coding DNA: TGTGCCAGCAGTGATCAAGGGGGCTCCACTGAAGCTTTCTTT. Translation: CASSDQGGSTEAFF.

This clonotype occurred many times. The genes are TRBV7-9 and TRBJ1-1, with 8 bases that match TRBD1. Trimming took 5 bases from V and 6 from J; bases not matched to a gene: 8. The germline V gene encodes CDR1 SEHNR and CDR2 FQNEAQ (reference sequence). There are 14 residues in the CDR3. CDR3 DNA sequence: TGTGCCAGCAGCATAGGACAGGGAGTCGCTGAAGCTTTCTTT. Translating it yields CASSIGQGVAEAFF.

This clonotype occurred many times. CDR3 in DNA: TGTGCCAGCAGCGTAACAGGGACCACAGAGACCCAGTACTTC. Residues: CASSVTGTTETQYF. The chain employs TRBV7-9 and TRBJ2-5; tentative D call: TRBD1 (6 bases). Germline V gene lookup returns CDR1 SEHNR and CDR2 FQNEAQ (reference sequence). Between the trimmed V and J ends, which lost 5 bases and 4 bases, there was a span of 14 bases. There are 14 residues in the CDR3.

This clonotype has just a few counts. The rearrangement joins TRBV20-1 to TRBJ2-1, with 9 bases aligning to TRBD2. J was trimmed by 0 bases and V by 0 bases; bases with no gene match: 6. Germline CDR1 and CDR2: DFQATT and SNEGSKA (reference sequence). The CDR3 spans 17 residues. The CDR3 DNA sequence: TGCAGTGCTAGAGATTTAGCGGGGGTGTTCTCCTACAATGAGCAGTTCTTC. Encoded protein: CSARDLAGVFSYNEQFF.

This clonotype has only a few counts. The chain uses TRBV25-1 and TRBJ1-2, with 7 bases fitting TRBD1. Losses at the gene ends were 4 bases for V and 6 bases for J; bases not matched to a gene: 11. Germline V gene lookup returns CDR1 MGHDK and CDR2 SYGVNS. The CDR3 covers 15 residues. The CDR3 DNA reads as TGTGCCAGCAGTGCCCTAACAGGGGTAGAAAATGGCTACACCTTC. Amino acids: CASSALTGVENGYTF.

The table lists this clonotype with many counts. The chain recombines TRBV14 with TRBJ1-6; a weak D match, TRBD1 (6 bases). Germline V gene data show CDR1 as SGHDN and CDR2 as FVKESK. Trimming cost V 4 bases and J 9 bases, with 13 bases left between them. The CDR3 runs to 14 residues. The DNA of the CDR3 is TGTGCCAGCAGCCGTATACAGGGAGGTTCACCCCTCCACTTT. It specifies CASSRIQGGSPLHF.

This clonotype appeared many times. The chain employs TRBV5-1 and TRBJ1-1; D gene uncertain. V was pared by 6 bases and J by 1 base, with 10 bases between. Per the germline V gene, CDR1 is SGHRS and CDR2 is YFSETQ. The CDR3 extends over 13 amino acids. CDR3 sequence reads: CASNLGGNTEAFF. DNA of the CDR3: TGCGCCAGCAACCTGGGAGGGAACACTGAAGCTTTCTTT. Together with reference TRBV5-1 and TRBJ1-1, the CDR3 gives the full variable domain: KAGVTQTPRYLIKTRGQQVTLSCSPISGHRSVSWYQQTPGQGLQFLFEYFSETQRNKGNFPGRFSGRQFSNSRSEMNVSTLELGDSALYLCASNLGGNTEAFFGQGTRLTVV.

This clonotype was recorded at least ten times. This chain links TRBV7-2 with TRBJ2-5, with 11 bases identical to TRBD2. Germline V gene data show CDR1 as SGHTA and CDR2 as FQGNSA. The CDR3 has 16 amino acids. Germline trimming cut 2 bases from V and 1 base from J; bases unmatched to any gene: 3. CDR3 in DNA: TGTGCCAGCAGCTTAAGTAGCGGGGGGGGCCAAGAGACCCAGTACTTC. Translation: CASSLSSGGGQETQYF. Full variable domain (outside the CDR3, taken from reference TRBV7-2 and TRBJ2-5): GAGVSQSPSNKVTEKGKDVELRCDPISGHTALYWYRQSLGQGLEFLIYFQGNSAPDKSGLPSDRFSAERTGGSVSTLTIQRTQQEDSAVYLCASSLSSGGGQETQYFGPGTRLLVL.

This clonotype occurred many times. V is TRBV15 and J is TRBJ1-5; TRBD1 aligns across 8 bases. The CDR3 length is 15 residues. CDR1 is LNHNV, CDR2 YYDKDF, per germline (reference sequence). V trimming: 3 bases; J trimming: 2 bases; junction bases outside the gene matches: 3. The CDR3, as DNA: TGTGCCACCAGCAGGAGGGGACAGGGCAATCAGCCCCAGCATTTT. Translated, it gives CATSRRGQGNQPQHF.

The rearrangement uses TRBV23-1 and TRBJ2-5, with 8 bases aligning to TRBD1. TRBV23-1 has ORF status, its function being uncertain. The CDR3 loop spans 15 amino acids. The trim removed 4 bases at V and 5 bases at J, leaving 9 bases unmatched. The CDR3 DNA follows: TGCGCCAGCAGTCCGCGGGACAGGCTCCCCGAGACCCAGTACTTC. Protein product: CASSPRDRLPETQYF.

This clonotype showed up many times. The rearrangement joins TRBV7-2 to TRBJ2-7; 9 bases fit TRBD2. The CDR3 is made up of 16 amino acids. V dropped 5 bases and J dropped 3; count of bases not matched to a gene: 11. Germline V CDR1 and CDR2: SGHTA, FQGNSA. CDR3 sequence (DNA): TGTGCCAGCAGCACTCGTGTCGCGGGGGGGTTCTACGAGCAGTACTTC. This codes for CASSTRVAGGFYEQYF. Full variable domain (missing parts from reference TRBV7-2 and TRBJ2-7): GAGVSQSPSNKVTEKGKDVELRCDPISGHTALYWYRQSLGQGLEFLIYFQGNSAPDKSGLPSDRFSAERTGGSVSTLTIQRTQQEDSAVYLCASSTRVAGGFYEQYFGPGTRLTVT.

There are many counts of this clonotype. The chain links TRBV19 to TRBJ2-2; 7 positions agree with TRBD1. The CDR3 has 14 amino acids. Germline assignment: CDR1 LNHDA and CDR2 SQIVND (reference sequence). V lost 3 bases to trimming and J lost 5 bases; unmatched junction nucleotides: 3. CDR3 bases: TGTGCCAGTAGTATCCAGGGGGATACCGGGGAGCTGTTTTTT. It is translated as CASSIQGDTGELFF.

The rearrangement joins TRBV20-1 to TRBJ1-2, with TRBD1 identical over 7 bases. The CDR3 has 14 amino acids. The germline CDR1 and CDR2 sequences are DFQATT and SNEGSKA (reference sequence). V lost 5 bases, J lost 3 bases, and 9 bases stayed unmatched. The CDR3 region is CSAAPGQTYYGYTF. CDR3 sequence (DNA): TGCAGTGCTGCGCCGGGACAGACCTACTATGGCTACACCTTC.

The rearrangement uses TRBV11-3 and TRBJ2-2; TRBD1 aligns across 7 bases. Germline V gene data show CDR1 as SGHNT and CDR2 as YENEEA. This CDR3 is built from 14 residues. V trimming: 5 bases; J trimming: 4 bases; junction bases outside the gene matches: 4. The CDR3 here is CASSTTGVTGELFF. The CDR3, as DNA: TGTGCCAGCAGCACAACAGGGGTCACCGGGGAGCTGTTTTTT.

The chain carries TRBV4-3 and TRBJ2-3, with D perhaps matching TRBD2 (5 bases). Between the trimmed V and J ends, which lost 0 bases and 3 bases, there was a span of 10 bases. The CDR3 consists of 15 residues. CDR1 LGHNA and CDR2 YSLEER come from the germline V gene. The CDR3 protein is CASSQEWGVTDTQYF. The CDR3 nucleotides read TGCGCCAGCAGCCAAGAGTGGGGAGTGACAGATACGCAGTATTTT.

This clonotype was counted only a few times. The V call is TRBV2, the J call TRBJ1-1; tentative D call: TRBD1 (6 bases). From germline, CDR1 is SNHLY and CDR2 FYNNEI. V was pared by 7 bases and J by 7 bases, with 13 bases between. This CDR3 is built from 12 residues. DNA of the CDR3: TGTGCCAGCAATCCGGGACATTTTGAAGCTTTCTTT. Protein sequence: CASNPGHFEAFF.

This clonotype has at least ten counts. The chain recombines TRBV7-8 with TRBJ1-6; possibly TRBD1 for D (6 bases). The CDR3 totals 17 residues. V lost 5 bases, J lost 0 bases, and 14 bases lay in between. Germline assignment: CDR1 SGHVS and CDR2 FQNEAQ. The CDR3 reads CASSPTQGSSYNSPLHF. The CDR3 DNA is TGTGCCAGCAGCCCTACTCAGGGGAGCTCCTATAATTCACCCCTCCACTTT.

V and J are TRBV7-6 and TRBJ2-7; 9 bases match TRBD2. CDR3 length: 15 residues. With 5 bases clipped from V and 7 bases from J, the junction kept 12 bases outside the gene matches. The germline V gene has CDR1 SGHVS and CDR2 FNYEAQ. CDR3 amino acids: CASSPSGLAGREQYF. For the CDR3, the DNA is TGTGCCAGCAGCCCATCGGGCCTAGCGGGAAGAGAGCAGTACTTC. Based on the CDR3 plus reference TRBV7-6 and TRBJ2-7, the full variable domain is GAGVSQSPRYKVTKRGQDVALRCDPISGHVSLYWYRQALGQGPEFLTYFNYEAQQDKSGLPNDRFSAERPEGSISTLTIQRTEQRDSAMYRCASSPSGLAGREQYFGPGTRLTVT.

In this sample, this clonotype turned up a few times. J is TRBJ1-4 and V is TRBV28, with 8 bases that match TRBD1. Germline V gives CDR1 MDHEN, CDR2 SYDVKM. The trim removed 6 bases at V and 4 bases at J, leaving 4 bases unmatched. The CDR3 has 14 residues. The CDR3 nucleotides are TGTGCCAGCAGGACAGGGGCGGATAATGAAAAACTGTTTTTT. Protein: CASRTGADNEKLFF.

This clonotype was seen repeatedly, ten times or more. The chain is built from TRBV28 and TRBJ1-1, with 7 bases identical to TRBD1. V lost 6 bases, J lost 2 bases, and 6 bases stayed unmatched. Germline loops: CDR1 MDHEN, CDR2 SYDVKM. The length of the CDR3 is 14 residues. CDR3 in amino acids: CASRLQGTNTEAFF. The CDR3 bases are TGTGCCAGCAGGTTACAGGGGACCAACACTGAAGCTTTCTTT. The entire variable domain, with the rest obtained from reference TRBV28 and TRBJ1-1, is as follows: DVKVTQSSRYLVKRTGEKVFLECVQDMDHENMFWYRQDPGLGLRLIYFSYDVKMKEKGDIPEGYSVSREKKERFSLILESASTNQTSMYLCASRLQGTNTEAFFGQGTRLTVV.

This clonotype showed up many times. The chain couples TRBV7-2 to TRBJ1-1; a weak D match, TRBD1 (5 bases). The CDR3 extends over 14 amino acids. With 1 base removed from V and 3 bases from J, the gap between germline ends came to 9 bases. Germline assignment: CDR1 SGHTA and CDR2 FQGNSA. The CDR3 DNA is TGTGCCAGCAGCTTAGTCCCCAGGGACACTGAAGCTTTCTTT. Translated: CASSLVPRDTEAFF.

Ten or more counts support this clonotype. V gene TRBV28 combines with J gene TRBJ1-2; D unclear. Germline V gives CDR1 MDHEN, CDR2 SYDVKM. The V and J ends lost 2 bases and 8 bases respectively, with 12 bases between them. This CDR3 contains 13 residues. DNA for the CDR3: TGTGCCAGCAGTTTAGGAACTGTTGACGGCTACACCTTC. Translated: CASSLGTVDGYTF.

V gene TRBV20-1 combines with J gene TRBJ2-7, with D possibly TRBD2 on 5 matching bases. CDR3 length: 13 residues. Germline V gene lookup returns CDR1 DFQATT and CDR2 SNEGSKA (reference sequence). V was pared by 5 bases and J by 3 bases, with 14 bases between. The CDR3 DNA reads TGCAGTGCTCAACCTCCGGGAAACTACGAGCAGTACTTC. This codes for CSAQPPGNYEQYF.

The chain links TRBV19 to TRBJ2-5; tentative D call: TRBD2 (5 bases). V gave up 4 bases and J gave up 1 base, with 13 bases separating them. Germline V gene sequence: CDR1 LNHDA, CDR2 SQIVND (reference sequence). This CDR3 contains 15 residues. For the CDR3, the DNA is TGTGCCAGTAGTACCGGGATTACGATCCAAGAGACCCAGTACTTC. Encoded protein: CASSTGITIQETQYF.

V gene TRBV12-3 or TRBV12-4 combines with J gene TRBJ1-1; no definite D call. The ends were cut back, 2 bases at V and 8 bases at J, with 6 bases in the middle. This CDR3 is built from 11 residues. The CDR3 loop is CASSLNAEAFF. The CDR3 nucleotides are TGTGCCAGCAGTTTAAACGCCGAAGCTTTCTTT.

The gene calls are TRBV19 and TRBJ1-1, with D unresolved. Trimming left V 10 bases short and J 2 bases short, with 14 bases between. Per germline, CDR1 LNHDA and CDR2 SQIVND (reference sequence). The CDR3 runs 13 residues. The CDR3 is CATGPNLNTEAFF. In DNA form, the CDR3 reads TGTGCCACCGGACCGAATCTTAACACTGAAGCTTTCTTT.

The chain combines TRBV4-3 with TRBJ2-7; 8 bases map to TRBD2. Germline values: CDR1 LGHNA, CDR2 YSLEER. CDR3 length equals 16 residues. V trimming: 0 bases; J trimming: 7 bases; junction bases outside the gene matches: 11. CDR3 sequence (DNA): TGCGCCAGCAGCCAAGATGTAGCGGGAAGTCTGGGGGAGCAGTACTTC. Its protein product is CASSQDVAGSLGEQYF.

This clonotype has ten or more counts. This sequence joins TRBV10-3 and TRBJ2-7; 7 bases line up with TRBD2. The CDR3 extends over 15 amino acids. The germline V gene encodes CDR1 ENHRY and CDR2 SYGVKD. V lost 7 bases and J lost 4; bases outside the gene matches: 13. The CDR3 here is CAITENRAGEYEQYF. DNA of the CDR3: TGTGCCATCACTGAAAACCGTGCGGGGGAGTACGAGCAGTACTTC.